A selection of T cell receptor beta chains follows, all from one sample in a study of T cells in Graves' hyperthyroidism and ophthalmopathy. TCRdb recomputed calls from the multiplex PCR reads with MiXCR, one row per CDR3 protein. Of about 360,000 distinct CDR3 sequences in the sample, 19% were seen once. The sample consisted of blood. All receptors come from a woman aged 18-29 years with Graves' hyperthyroidism. CDR3s include the opening cysteine and the closing phenylalanine or tryptophan. A D gene is named only where the DNA matches it firmly. The size field is filled for only some rows; it gives once, few, many or a size class.

TRBV20-1	.	TRBD1	TRBJ2-5	CSARDRVRETQYF	TGCAGTGCTAGGGACAGGGTGCGAGAGACCCAGTACTTC
TRBV20-1	many	.	TRBJ1-2	CSASISYGYTF	TGCAGTGCTAGTATCAGCTATGGCTACACCTTC
TRBV6-5	many	TRBD2	TRBJ2-5	CASSPRLAGGRETQYF	TGTGCCAGCAGCCCCAGACTAGCGGGGGGGCGGGAGACCCAGTACTTC
TRBV4-1	many	.	TRBJ2-5	CASSAGPFETQYF	TGCGCCAGCAGCGCGGGACCTTTCGAGACCCAGTACTTC
TRBV20-1	many	.	TRBJ1-1	CSPKGGEETEAFF	TGCAGTCCAAAGGGAGGGGAGGAAACTGAAGCTTTCTTT
TRBV6-2/TRBV6-3	.	TRBD1	TRBJ1-2	CASSELGTGYAYTF	TGTGCCAGCAGCGAACTCGGGACAGGGTACGCCTACACCTTC
TRBV5-1	many	TRBD1	TRBJ2-2	CASSPTGRGTGELFF	TGCGCCAGCAGCCCGACAGGGAGAGGCACCGGGGAGCTGTTTTTT
TRBV15	many	TRBD1	TRBJ1-1	CATARTGDTEAFF	TGTGCCACCGCGAGGACAGGGGACACTGAAGCTTTCTTT
TRBV19	few	.	TRBJ2-7	CASSIGVRGGSSYEQYF	TGTGCCAGTAGTATAGGGGTACGCGGGGGCAGCTCCTACGAGCAGTACTTC
TRBV7-3	.	TRBD2	TRBJ2-5	CASSQVGGGETQYF	TGTGCCAGCAGTCAAGTGGGCGGGGGAGAGACCCAGTACTTC
TRBV12-3/TRBV12-4	many	TRBD1	TRBJ1-1	CASSGRDSTMNTEAFF	TGTGCCAGCAGTGGGAGGGACAGCACCATGAACACTGAAGCTTTCTTT
TRBV6-1	many	.	TRBJ1-5	CASRSFWGYSNQPQHF	TGTGCCAGCAGGAGCTTTTGGGGTTATAGCAATCAGCCCCAGCATTTT
TRBV2	many	TRBD1	TRBJ1-2	CASNLDRASPGGYTF	TGTGCCAGCAATCTTGACAGGGCTAGCCCAGGAGGCTACACCTTC
TRBV5-8	few	.	TRBJ2-5	CASSVAVRGPETQYF	TGTGCCAGCAGTGTTGCGGTGCGGGGGCCAGAGACCCAGTACTTC
TRBV20-1	many	.	TRBJ2-7	CSATARAYEQYF	TGCAGTGCTACGGCCCGGGCCTACGAGCAGTACTTC
TRBV7-8	many	TRBD2	TRBJ2-5	CASSLGLAAQETQYF	TGTGCCAGCAGTCTCGGACTAGCGGCGCAAGAGACCCAGTACTTC
TRBV18	.	.	TRBJ2-7	CASSPPVGLYEQYF	TGTGCCAGCTCACCCCCGGTTGGGCTATACGAGCAGTACTTC
TRBV6-1	.	TRBD1	TRBJ1-2	CASSARTGWEYGYTF	TGTGCCAGCAGTGCCCGGACAGGGTGGGAGTATGGCTACACCTTC
TRBV28	many	.	TRBJ2-2	CASSRALANTGELFF	TGTGCCAGCAGTAGGGCCCTAGCCAACACCGGGGAGCTGTTTTTT
TRBV12-3/TRBV12-4	many	.	TRBJ2-7	CASSLRGTNEQYF	TGTGCCAGCAGTTTACGGGGAACGAACGAGCAGTACTTC
TRBV28	many	.	TRBJ2-2	CASSLIQGGTGELFF	TGTGCCAGCAGTTTAATACAGGGAGGGACCGGGGAGCTGTTTTTT
TRBV6-5	many	TRBD1	TRBJ1-1	CASSFGQGALIEAFF	TGTGCCAGCAGTTTTGGACAGGGGGCTTTAATTGAAGCTTTCTTT
TRBV30	.	.	TRBJ2-5	CAWSIQETQYF	TGTGCCTGGAGTATCCAAGAGACCCAGTACTTC
TRBV6-1	.	.	TRBJ2-2	CASSGPGDGGELFF	TGTGCCAGCAGTGGACCCGGTGACGGCGGGGAGCTGTTTTTT
TRBV2	many	TRBD1	TRBJ1-1	CASSLQQGAEAFF	TGTGCCAGCAGTCTTCAACAGGGGGCTGAAGCTTTCTTT
TRBV7-8	many	TRBD2	TRBJ2-7	CASSSQTSGGLSSYEQYF	TGTGCCAGCAGCTCTCAGACTAGCGGGGGCCTGTCCTCCTACGAGCAGTACTTC
TRBV29-1	many	TRBD1	TRBJ2-7	CSVGSRTGPYEQYF	TGCAGCGTTGGATCCCGGACAGGGCCCTACGAGCAGTACTTC
TRBV6-2/TRBV6-3	.	.	TRBJ1-2	CASRRDGTYGYTF	TGTGCCAGCAGGAGGGACGGAACCTATGGCTACACCTTC
TRBV15	.	.	TRBJ1-1	CATSRDRWGGTEAFF	TGTGCCACCAGCAGAGATCGGTGGGGTGGAACTGAAGCTTTCTTT
TRBV11-2	many	TRBD2	TRBJ2-5	CATAKRGAYQETQYF	TGTGCCACAGCCAAGCGGGGGGCCTACCAAGAGACCCAGTACTTC
TRBV2	.	TRBD1	TRBJ1-2	CASRTTGGEGYGYTF	TGTGCCAGCAGGACCACAGGGGGCGAAGGCTATGGCTACACCTTC
TRBV29-1	.	.	TRBJ2-7	CSVGPRNEQYF	TGCAGCGTTGGCCCCAGGAACGAGCAGTACTTC
TRBV20-1	.	.	TRBJ2-2	CNARVPWGDSNTGELFF	TGCAATGCTAGAGTCCCCTGGGGGGACTCGAACACCGGGGAGCTGTTTTTT
TRBV11-1	many	TRBD1	TRBJ1-2	CASTKSTGRANYGYTF	TGTGCCAGCACCAAATCGACAGGGAGAGCTAACTATGGCTACACCTTC
TRBV6-1	many	.	TRBJ1-2	CATLSEQGFYGYTF	TGTGCCACCTTAAGCGAGCAGGGATTCTATGGCTACACCTTC
TRBV6-5	many	.	TRBJ1-2	CASKGGRDYGYTF	TGTGCCAGCAAAGGGGGGCGCGACTATGGCTACACCTTC
TRBV7-9	many	TRBD1	TRBJ2-2	CASSDGQGANTGELFF	TGTGCCAGCAGCGACGGACAGGGGGCCAACACCGGGGAGCTGTTTTTT
TRBV30	few	TRBD2	TRBJ2-7	CAWSPAGGTYEQYF	TGTGCCTGGAGCCCCGCGGGAGGGACCTACGAGCAGTACTTC
TRBV7-2	.	.	TRBJ2-7	CASSLGASVTYEQYF	TGTGCCAGCAGCTTAGGGGCTAGCGTTACCTACGAGCAGTACTTC
TRBV5-1	many	TRBD1	TRBJ1-4	CASSSGQGATNEKLFF	TGCGCCAGCAGCTCGGGACAGGGGGCAACTAATGAAAAACTGTTTTTT
TRBV12-3/TRBV12-4	many	.	TRBJ1-2	CASSLGLGGYTF	TGTGCCAGCAGTTTGGGACTCGGGGGCTACACCTTC
TRBV12-3/TRBV12-4	many	TRBD1	TRBJ2-5	CASSPDATGETQYF	TGTGCCAGCAGCCCAGACGCGACAGGGGAGACCCAGTACTTC
TRBV20-1	many	.	TRBJ2-2	CSATTPDRYTGELFF	TGCAGTGCTACGACTCCCGACAGGTACACCGGGGAGCTGTTTTTT
TRBV13	many	.	TRBJ2-7	CATTSFRRPYEQYF	TGTGCCACGACCAGCTTCAGGAGACCCTACGAGCAGTACTTC
TRBV4-1	.	TRBD2	TRBJ2-7	CASSQPQRGTYEQYF	TGCGCCAGCAGCCAACCACAGCGGGGGACCTACGAGCAGTACTTC
TRBV5-1	many	.	TRBJ1-2	CASSPEGAMEGYTF	TGCGCCAGCAGCCCGGAGGGCGCTATGGAGGGCTACACCTTC
TRBV9	few	.	TRBJ1-1	CASSVVRAWVPEAFF	TGTGCCAGCAGCGTAGTAAGGGCGTGGGTCCCTGAAGCTTTCTTT
TRBV28	many	.	TRBJ2-2	CASSFRRNTGELFF	TGTGCCAGCAGTTTCAGAAGAAACACCGGGGAGCTGTTTTTT
TRBV11-2	many	.	TRBJ2-5	CASSPVPRGETQYF	TGTGCCAGCAGCCCCGTGCCCCGCGGGGAGACCCAGTACTTC
TRBV3-1	few	.	TRBJ1-2	CASSQVQAPNYGYTF	TGTGCCAGCAGCCAAGTTCAGGCACCTAACTATGGCTACACCTTC
TRBV6-5	many	.	TRBJ1-1	CASRFFTGSIDTEAFF	TGTGCCAGCAGATTTTTTACAGGGTCAATCGACACTGAAGCTTTCTTT
TRBV10-1	many	.	TRBJ1-6	CASSLLGNSPLHF	TGCGCCAGCAGTTTGTTGGGTAATTCACCCCTCCACTTT
TRBV7-8	many	TRBD1	TRBJ1-5	CASSLDRGSPGTQHF	TGTGCCAGCAGCTTAGACAGGGGGTCCCCTGGGACCCAGCATTTT
TRBV12-3/TRBV12-4	.	.	TRBJ2-5	CASTNRGPSGDTQYF	TGTGCCAGCACCAACCGGGGTCCTTCGGGGGATACCCAGTACTTC
TRBV10-3	many	.	TRBJ1-5	CAISEGNQPQHF	TGTGCCATCAGTGAGGGGAATCAGCCCCAGCATTTT
TRBV29-1	.	.	TRBJ1-1	CSVGGGRSTEAFF	TGCAGCGTTGGCGGGGGGCGAAGCACTGAAGCTTTCTTT
TRBV6-5	many	.	TRBJ1-2	CASSYSRQYGYTF	TGTGCCAGCAGTTACTCGCGGCAGTATGGCTACACCTTC
TRBV6-4	many	.	TRBJ2-7	CASSIGAGYEQYF	TGTGCCAGCAGTATCGGGGCCGGGTACGAGCAGTACTTC
TRBV30	.	TRBD1	TRBJ2-2	CAWSEQGDGYTGELFF	TGTGCCTGGAGTGAACAGGGGGACGGCTACACCGGGGAGCTGTTTTTT